This T cell receptor (beta chain) was sequenced in a study of OX40 agonist ivuxolimab in advanced cancers. Study summary: Ivuxolimab, which is an agonistic anti-OX40 (CD134) antibody, was administered to the patients. Eligibility admitted prior anti-PD-1, anti-PD-L1 or anti-CTLA-4 therapy; 35% to 40% had some. Whole-study findings and limits: There was clonal expansion of CD4+ and CD8+ blood T cells by week 6 at 0.1 to 3.0 mg/kg. Part of the nonresponder group also had normalized T-cell clonal expansion that was low.

This CDR3 comprises 15 residues. Germline loops: CDR1 MDHEN, CDR2 SYDVKM. Points on this clone: Its target is unknown.

Profiled with immunoSEQ multiplex PCR; TCRdb holds only in-frame clones, not every one. Of about 63,000 clones listed, 85% to 90% are singletons. Sequencing used CD4+ or CD8+ T cells sorted from blood, obtained in a trial of the OX40 agonist ivuxolimab. V and J are TRBV28 and TRBJ2-5; possibly TRBD2 for D (6 bases). The DNA end is more similar to TRBJ2-7, so the J call may be wrong. This TCR was sampled from an adult with an advanced solid tumor such as melanoma, head and neck, liver or kidney cancer. The CDR3 DNA follows: TGTGCCAGCATGCAAGCTAGCGTATCCTTTTACGAGCAGTACTTC. It encodes CASMQASVSFYEQYF.